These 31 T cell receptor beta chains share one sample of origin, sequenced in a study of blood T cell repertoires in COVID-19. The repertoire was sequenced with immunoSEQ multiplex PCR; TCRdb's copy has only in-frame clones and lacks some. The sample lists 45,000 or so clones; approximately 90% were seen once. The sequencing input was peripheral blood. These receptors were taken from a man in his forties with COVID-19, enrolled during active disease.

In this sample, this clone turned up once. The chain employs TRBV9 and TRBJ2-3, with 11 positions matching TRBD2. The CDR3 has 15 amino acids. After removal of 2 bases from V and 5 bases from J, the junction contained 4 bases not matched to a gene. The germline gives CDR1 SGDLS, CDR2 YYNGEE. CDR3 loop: CASSVSGRVIDTQYF. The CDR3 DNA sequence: TGTGCCAGCAGCGTTAGCGGGAGGGTAATAGATACGCAGTATTTT.

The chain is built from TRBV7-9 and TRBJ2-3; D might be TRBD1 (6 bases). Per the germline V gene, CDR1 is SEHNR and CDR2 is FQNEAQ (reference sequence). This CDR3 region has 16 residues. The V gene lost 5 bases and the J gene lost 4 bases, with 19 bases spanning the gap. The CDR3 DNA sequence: TGTGCCAGCAGCCCCATGGTTCAGGGGAGTGCAGATACGCAGTATTTT. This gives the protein CASSPMVQGSADTQYF.

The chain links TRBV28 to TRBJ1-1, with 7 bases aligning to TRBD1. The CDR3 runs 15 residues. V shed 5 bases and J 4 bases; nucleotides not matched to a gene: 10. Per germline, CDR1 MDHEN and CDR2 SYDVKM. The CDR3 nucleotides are TGTGCCAGCAGTCTATTAGCAGGGGGTATCACTGAAGCTTTCTTT. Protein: CASSLLAGGITEAFF.

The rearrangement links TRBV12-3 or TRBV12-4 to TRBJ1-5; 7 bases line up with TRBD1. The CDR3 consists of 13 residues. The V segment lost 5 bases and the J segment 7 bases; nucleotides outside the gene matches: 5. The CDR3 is CASSPQGSQPQHF. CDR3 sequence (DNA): TGTGCCAGCAGTCCACAGGGGTCACAGCCCCAGCATTTT.

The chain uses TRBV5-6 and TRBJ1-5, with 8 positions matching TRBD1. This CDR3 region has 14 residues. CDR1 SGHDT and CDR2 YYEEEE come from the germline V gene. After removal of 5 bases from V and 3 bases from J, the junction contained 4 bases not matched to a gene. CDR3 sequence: CASSDRGVNQPQHF. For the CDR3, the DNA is TGTGCCAGCAGTGACAGGGGAGTCAATCAGCCCCAGCATTTT.

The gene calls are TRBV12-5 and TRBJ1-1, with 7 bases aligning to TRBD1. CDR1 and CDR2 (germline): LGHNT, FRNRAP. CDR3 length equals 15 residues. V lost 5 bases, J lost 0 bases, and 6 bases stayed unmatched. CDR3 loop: CASGPSGTVNTEAFF. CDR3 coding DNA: TGTGCTAGTGGTCCATCCGGGACAGTGAACACTGAAGCTTTCTTT. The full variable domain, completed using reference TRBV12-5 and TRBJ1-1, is DARVTQTPRHKVTEMGQEVTMRCQPILGHNTVFWYRQTMMQGLELLAYFRNRAPLDDSGMPKDRFSAEMPDATLATLKIQPSEPRDSAVYFCASGPSGTVNTEAFFGQGTRLTVV.

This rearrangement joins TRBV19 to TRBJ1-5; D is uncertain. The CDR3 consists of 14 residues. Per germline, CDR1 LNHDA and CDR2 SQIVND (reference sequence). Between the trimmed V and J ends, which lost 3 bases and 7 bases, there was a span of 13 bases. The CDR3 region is CASSIGPYKQPQHF. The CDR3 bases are TGTGCCAGTAGTATTGGGCCCTACAAACAGCCCCAGCATTTT.

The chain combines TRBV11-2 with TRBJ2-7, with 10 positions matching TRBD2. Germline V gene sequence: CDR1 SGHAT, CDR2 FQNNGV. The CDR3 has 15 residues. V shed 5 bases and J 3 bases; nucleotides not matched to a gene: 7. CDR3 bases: TGTGCCAGCAGCCCACGGACTAGCGGATTCTACGAGCAGTACTTC. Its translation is CASSPRTSGFYEQYF.

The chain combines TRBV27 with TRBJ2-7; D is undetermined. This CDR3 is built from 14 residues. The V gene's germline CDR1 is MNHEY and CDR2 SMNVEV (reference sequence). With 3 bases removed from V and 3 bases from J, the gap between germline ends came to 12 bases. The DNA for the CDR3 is TGTGCCAGCAGTTTGGGCTTACAAAGCTACGAGCAGTACTTC. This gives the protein CASSLGLQSYEQYF.

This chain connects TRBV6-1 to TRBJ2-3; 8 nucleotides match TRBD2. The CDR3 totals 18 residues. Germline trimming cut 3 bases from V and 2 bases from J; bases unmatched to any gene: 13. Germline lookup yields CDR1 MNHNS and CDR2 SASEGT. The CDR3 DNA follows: TGTGCCAGCAGTGATCCACCAGCTGGCGGGGGGTTCACAGATACGCAGTATTTT. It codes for CASSDPPAGGGFTDTQYF.

CDR3 nucleotides: TGTGCCAGTAGTATCCAACTAGTCGACGAGCAGTTCTTC. Translating it yields CASSIQLVDEQFF. The chain couples TRBV19 to TRBJ2-1; tentatively, D is TRBD2 (5 bases). CDR3 length: 13 residues. V gave up 3 bases and J gave up 10 bases, with 13 bases separating them. In germline, CDR1 is LNHDA, CDR2 SQIVND (reference sequence).

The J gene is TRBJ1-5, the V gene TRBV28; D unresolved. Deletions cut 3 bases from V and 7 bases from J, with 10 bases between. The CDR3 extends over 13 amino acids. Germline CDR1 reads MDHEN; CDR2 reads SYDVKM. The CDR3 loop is CASSFLRGQPQHF. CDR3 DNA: TGTGCCAGCAGTTTTTTAAGAGGACAGCCCCAGCATTTT.

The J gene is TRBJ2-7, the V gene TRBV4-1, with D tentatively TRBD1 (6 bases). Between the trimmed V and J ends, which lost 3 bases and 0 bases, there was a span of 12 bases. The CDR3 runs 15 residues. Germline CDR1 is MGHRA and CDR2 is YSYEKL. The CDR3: CASSQAPDSSYEQYF. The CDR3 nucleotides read TGCGCCAGCAGCCAGGCCCCGGACAGCTCCTACGAGCAGTACTTC.

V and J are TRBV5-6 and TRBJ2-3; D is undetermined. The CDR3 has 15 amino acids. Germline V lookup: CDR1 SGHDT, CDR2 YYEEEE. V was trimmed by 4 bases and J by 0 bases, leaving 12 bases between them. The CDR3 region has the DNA TGTGCCAGCAGCGCCGATGCTATAAGCACAGATACGCAGTATTTT. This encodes CASSADAISTDTQYF.

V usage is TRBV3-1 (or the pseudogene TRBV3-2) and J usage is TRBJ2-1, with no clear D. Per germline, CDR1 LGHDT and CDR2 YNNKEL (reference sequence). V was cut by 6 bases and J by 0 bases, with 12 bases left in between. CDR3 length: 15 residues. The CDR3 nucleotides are TGTGCCAGCAGTCCCAAATGGAGCTCCTACAATGAGCAGTTCTTC. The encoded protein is CASSPKWSSYNEQFF.

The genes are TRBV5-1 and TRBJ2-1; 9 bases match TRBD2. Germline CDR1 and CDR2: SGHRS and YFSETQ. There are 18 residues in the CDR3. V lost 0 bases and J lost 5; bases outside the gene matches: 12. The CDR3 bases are TGCGCCAGCAGCTTGGCCGGGGCGGGAGGGCCTATGGACAATGAGCAGTTCTTC. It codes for CASSLAGAGGPMDNEQFF.

The CDR3 bases are TGCGCCAGCAGCCTAGGACTAGCCTACAATGAGCAGTTCTTC. This translates into CASSLGLAYNEQFF. V is TRBV5-1 and J is TRBJ2-1; 7 positions agree with TRBD2. The CDR3 runs 14 residues. V gave up 4 bases and J gave up 2 bases; unmatched junction bases: 3. Germline V gives CDR1 SGHRS, CDR2 YFSETQ.

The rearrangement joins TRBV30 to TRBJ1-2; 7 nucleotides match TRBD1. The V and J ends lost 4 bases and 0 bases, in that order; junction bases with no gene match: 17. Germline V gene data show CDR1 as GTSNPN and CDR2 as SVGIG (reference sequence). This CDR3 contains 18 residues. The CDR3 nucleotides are TGTGCCTGGAATAGGGCGAACAGGGGCCGCCCGACTAACTATGGCTACACCTTC. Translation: CAWNRANRGRPTNYGYTF.

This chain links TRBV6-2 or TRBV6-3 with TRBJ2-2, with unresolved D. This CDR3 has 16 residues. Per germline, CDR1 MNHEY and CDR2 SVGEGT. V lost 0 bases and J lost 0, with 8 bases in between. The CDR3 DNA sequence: TGTGCCAGCAGTTACTCTGGCGGCACGAACACCGGGGAGCTGTTTTTT. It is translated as CASSYSGGTNTGELFF.

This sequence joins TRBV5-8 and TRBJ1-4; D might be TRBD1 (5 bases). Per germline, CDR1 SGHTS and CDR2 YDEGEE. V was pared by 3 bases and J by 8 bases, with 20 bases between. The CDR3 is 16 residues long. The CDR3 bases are TGTGCCAGCAGCTCCCGATGGGGGGGAGGAGGCGAAAAACTGTTTTTT. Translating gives CASSSRWGGGGEKLFF.

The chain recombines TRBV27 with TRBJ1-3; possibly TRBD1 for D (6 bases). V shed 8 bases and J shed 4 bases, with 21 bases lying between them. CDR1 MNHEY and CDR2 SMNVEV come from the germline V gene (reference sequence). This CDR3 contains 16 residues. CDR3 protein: CASGHRLGAAGNTIYF. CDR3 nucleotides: TGTGCCAGCGGGCACCGTTTGGGGGCCGCCGGAAACACCATATATTTT.

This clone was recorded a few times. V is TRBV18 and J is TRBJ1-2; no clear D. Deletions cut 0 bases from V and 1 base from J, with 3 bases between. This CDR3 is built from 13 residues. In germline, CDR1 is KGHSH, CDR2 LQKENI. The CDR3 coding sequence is TGTGCCAGCTCACCACCCCTTAACTATGGCTACACCTTC. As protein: CASSPPLNYGYTF.

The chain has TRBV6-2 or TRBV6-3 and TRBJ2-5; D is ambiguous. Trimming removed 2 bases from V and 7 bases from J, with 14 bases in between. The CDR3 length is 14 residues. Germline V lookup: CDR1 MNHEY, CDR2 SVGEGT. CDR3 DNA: TGTGCCAGCAGTTACGCGGCAGCCCCGTTGACCCAGTACTTC. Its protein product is CASSYAAAPLTQYF.

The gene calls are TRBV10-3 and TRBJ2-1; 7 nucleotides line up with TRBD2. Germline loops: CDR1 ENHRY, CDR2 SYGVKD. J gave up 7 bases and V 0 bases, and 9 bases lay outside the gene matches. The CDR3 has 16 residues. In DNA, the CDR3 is TGTGCCATCAGTGAGTCGAAGGCGGGAGAGGTAAATGAGCAGTTCTTC. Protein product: CAISESKAGEVNEQFF.

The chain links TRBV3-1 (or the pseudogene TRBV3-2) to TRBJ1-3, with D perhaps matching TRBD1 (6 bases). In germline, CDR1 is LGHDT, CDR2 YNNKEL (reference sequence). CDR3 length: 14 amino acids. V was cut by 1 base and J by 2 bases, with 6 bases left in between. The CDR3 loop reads CASSQAGAGNTIYF. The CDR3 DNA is TGTGCCAGCAGCCAAGCAGGGGCTGGAAACACCATATATTTT.

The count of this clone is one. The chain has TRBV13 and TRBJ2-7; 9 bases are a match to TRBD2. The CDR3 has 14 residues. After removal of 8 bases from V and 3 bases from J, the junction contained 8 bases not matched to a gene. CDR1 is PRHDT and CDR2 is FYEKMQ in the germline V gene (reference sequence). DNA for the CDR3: TGTGCCAGCGGGGTTAGCGGGAGATTCTACGAGCAGTACTTC. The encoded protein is CASGVSGRFYEQYF.

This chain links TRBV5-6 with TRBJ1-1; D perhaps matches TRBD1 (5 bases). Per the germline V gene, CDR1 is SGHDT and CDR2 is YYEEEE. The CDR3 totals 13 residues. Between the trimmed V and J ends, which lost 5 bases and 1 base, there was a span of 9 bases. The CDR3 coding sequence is TGTGCCAGCAGTGAAACAGGGAACACTGAAGCTTTCTTT. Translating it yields CASSETGNTEAFF.

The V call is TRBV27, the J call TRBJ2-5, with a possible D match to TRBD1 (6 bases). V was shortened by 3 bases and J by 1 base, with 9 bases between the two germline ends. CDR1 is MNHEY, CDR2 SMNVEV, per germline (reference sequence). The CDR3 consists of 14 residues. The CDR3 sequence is CASSFRGGQETQYF. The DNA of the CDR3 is TGTGCCAGCAGTTTTCGAGGGGGCCAAGAGACCCAGTACTTC.

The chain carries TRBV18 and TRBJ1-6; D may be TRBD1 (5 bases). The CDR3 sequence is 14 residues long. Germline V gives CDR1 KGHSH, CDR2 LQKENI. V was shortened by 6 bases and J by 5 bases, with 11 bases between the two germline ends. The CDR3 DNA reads TGTGCCAGCTCCCCGGGACTAAATAATTCACCCCTCCACTTT. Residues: CASSPGLNNSPLHF.

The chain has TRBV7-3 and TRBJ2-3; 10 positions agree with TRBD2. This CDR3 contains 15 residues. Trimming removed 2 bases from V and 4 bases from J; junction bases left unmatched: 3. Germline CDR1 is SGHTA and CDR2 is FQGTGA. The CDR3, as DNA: TGTGCCAGCAGCTTAGGGACTAGCGAGGCAGATACGCAGTATTTT. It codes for CASSLGTSEADTQYF. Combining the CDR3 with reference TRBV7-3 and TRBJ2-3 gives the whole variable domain GAGVSQTPSNKVTEKGKYVELRCDPISGHTALYWYRQSLGQGPEFLIYFQGTGAADDSGLPNDRFFAVRPEGSVSTLKIQRTERGDSAVYLCASSLGTSEADTQYFGPGTRLTVL.

The CDR3 spells CASSLGRGPGELFF. CDR3 in DNA: TGTGCCAGCAGTTTAGGCAGGGGCCCCGGGGAGCTGTTTTTT. The rearrangement joins TRBV3-1 (or the pseudogene TRBV3-2) to TRBJ2-2, with D possibly matching TRBD1 (6 bases). The germline CDR1 and CDR2 sequences are LGHDT and YNNKEL (reference sequence). The ends were cut back, 6 bases at V and 6 bases at J, with 14 bases in the middle. The CDR3 length is 14 residues.